This note documents a single T cell receptor (beta chain) sequence. Its antigen is undetermined. The data stem from a study of T cell responses to AZD1222 COVID-19 vaccine. Background on the study: It was second doses at about 4 or about 12 weeks that were pooled.

The repertoire was sequenced with immunoSEQ multiplex PCR; TCRdb's copy has only in-frame clones and lacks some. The data hold approximately 120,000 clones, with approximately 88% observed a single time. This CDR3 comprises 14 residues. The V gene lost 3 bases and the J gene lost 3 bases, with 9 bases spanning the gap. The V gene's germline CDR1 is MNHEY and CDR2 SVGAGI. Study outcomes and limitations: CD4 TCRs associated with vaccination spanned spike, dominating at 160-218 and 743-854.

V usage is TRBV6-5 and J usage is TRBJ1-3; D ambiguous. The material was peripheral blood, obtained on day 0 of AZD1222 vaccination. The TCR comes from an adult in good health. The CDR3 nucleotides read TGTGCCAGCAGTTATGAGAAATTTGGAAACACCATATATTTT. This encodes CASSYEKFGNTIYF.